This TCR beta chain originates from a study of technical replicates of blood from a handful of donors. TCRdb's copy holds only in-frame clones and misses some; the assay was immunoSEQ multiplex PCR. Of about 90,000 clones in the sample, roughly 90% are singletons; the top ten hold 0.2% to 0.3%. Germline CDR1 reads DFQATT; CDR2 reads SNEGSKA (reference sequence). The CDR3 has 11 amino acids. Sequencing was performed on T cells isolated from PBMCs. V and J are TRBV20-1 and TRBJ2-1; 9 positions match TRBD2. This TCR was recovered from a human donor in good health. The CDR3 protein is CRLAGDNEQFF. In DNA form, the CDR3 reads TGCAGACTAGCGGGCGACAATGAGCAGTTCTTC.